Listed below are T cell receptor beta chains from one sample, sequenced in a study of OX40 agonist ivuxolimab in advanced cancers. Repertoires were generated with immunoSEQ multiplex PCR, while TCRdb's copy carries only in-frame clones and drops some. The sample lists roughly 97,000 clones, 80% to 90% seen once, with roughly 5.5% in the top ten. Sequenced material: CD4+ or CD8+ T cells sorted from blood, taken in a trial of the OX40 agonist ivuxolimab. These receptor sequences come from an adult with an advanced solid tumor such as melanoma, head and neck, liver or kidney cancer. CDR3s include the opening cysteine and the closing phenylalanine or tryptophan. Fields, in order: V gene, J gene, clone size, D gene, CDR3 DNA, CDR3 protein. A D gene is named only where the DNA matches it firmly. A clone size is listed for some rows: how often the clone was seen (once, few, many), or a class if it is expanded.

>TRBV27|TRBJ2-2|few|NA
TGTGCCAGCAGTGCAGGAGTTAACACCGGGGAGCTGTTTTTT
CASSAGVNTGELFF
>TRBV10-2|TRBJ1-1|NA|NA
TGCGCCAGCAGGGCCTATGGGGTCACTGAAGCTTTCTTT
CASRAYGVTEAFF
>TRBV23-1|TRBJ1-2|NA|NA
TGCGCCAGCAGTCAAGCTTTGTCCTGCGGGGGCTATGGCTACACCTTC
CASSQALSCGGYGYTF
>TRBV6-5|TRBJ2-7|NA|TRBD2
TGTGCCAGCAGTTACTCCCCGGGGGGGACCTACGAGCAGTACTTC
CASSYSPGGTYEQYF
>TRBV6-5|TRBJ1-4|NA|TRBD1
TGTGCCAGCAGTTCTGACAGGGGGCGCTGGGAAAAACTGTTTTTT
CASSSDRGRWEKLFF
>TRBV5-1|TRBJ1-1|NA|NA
TGCGCCAGCAGCTTAAGGGGCATGAACACTGAAGCTTTCTTT
CASSLRGMNTEAFF
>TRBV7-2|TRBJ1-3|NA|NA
TGTGCCAGCACCGTAACCCCCCGAAGCTCTGGAAACACCATATATTTT
CASTVTPRSSGNTIYF
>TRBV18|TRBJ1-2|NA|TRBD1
TGTGCCAGCTCCCCCCGCCGGGACAGGGAAGATGGCTACACCTTC
CASSPRRDREDGYTF
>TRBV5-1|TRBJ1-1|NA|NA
TGCGCCAGCAGCTTGGTGGGTCTGGGAGCTTTCTTT
CASSLVGLGAFF
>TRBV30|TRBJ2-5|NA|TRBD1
TGTGCCTGGAGGGGACAGCAATTCGGAGAGACCCAGTACTTC
CAWRGQQFGETQYF
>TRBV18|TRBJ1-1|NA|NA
TGTGCCAGCTCACCACCCAACAGTGAGGCCACTGAAGCTTTCTTT
CASSPPNSEATEAFF
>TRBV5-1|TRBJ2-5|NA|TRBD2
TGCGCCAGCGGGAGTAGCGGGGCCCTCAGGGAGACCCAGTACTTC
CASGSSGALRETQYF
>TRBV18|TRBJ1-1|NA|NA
TGTGCCAGCTCAGCAGTGAACACTGAAGCTTTCTTT
CASSAVNTEAFF
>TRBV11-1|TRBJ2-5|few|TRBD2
TGTGCCAGCAGCGCGGGGGGGAAAGAGACCCAGTACTTC
CASSAGGKETQYF
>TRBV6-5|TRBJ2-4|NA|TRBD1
TGTGCCAGCAGTGCCGCAGGGGGCGGAAACATTCAGTACTTC
CASSAAGGGNIQYF
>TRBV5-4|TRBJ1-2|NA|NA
TGTGCCAGCAGCCCCGACGTCTACTATGGCTACACCTTC
CASSPDVYYGYTF
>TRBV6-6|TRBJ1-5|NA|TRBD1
TGTGCCAGCATCCAAGACGGCAGGGGGTCGCCCCAGCATTTT
CASIQDGRGSPQHF
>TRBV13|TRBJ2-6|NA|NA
TGTGCCAGCAGCTTAGGGTATGGAACATCCGGGGCCAACGTCCTGACTTTC
CASSLGYGTSGANVLTF
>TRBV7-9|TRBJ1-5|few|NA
TGTGCCAGCAGCTTAGATACCAGGGGTGATCAGCCCCAGCATTTT
CASSLDTRGDQPQHF
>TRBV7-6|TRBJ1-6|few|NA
TGTGCCAGCAGCTTAGACGGATATTCACCCCTCCACTTT
CASSLDGYSPLHF
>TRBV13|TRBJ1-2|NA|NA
TGTGCCAGCAGTTCGGAGGGGGTTAACTATGGCTACACCTTC
CASSSEGVNYGYTF
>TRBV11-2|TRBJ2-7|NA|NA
TGTGCCAGCAGCTTAGTATCGGGCGAGCAGTACTTC
CASSLVSGEQYF
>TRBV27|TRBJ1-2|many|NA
TGTGCCAGCAGTTTATGGGGAGGGAACTATGGCTACACCTTC
CASSLWGGNYGYTF
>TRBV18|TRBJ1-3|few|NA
TGTGCCAGCTCACGGATCTCTGGAAACACCATATATTTT
CASSRISGNTIYF
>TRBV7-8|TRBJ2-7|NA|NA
TGTGCCAGCAGCTTAGGAACCGGAGGGGGCTACGAGCAGTACTTC
CASSLGTGGGYEQYF
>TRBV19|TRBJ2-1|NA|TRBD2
TGTGCCAGTAGTATCGAGGGAGGGCCAGGTGAGCAGTTCTTC
CASSIEGGPGEQFF
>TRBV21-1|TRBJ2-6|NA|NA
TGTGCTCTTAACAGCCTCTCTGGGGCCAACGTCCTGACTTTC
CALNSLSGANVLTF
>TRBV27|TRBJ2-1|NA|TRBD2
TGTGCCAGCAGTTCGGCGGGAGCGGCCTACAATGAGCAGTTCTTC
CASSSAGAAYNEQFF
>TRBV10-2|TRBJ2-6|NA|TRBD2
TGCGCCAGCAGCGAGCGGGGGAGCTGGGCCAACGTCCTGACTTTC
CASSERGSWANVLTF
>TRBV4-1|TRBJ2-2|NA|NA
TGCGCCAGCAGCCAAGTGGGACTCATCCCCACCGGGGAGCTGTTTTTT
CASSQVGLIPTGELFF
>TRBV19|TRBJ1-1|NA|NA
TGTGCCGGGCGGGGGGCGAGAGACACTGAAGCTTTCTTT
CAGRGARDTEAFF
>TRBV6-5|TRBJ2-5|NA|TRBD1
TGTGCCAGCAGTTACTCCGGGACAGGGATCCAAGAGACCCAGTACTTC
CASSYSGTGIQETQYF